The source of this T cell receptor (beta chain) is a study of blood T cell repertoires in COVID-19. Study-wide context: The analysed material was cDNA or gDNA that came from T cells, B-cell-depleted T cells, or PBMCs.

Clones were sequenced by immunoSEQ multiplex PCR, and TCRdb holds only the in-frame ones, with some missing. The data show some 220,000 clones, about four fifths seen once. The specimen was peripheral blood. The sequence came from a woman aged 55-70 years with acute or convalescent COVID-19.

DNA of the CDR3: TGCGCCAGCAGCCAAGATAATGGGGTAAGGGGCGAGCAGTACTTC. It encodes CASSQDNGVRGEQYF. The chain has TRBV4-1 and TRBJ2-7; TRBD1 might be the D (5 bases). V was trimmed by 0 bases and J by 6 bases, leaving 15 bases between them. Germline V gene lookup returns CDR1 MGHRA and CDR2 YSYEKL. This CDR3 has 15 residues.